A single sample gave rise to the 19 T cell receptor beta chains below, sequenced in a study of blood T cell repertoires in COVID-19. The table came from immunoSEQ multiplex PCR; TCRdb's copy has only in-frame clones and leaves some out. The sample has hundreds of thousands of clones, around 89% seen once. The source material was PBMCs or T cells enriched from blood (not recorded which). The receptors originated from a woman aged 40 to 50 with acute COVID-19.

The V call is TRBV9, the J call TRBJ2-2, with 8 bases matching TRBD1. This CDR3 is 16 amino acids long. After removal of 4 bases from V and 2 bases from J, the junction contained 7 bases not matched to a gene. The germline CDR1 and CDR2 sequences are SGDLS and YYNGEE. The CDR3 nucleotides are TGTGCCAGCAGCATACTCGGGACAGGTAACACCGGGGAGCTGTTTTTT. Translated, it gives CASSILGTGNTGELFF.

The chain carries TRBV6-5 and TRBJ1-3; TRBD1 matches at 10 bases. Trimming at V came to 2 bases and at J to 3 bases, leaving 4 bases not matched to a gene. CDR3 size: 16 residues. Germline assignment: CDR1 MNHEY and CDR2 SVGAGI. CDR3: CASSYRWTGGGNTIYF. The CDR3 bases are TGTGCCAGCAGTTACCGCTGGACAGGGGGTGGAAACACCATATATTTT.

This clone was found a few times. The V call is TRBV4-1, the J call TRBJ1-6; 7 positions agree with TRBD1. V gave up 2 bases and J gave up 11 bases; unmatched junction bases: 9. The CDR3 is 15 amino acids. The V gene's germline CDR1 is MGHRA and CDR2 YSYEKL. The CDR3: CASSQSQTGVAPLHF. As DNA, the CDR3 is TGCGCCAGCAGCCAAAGCCAAACAGGGGTAGCACCCCTCCACTTT.

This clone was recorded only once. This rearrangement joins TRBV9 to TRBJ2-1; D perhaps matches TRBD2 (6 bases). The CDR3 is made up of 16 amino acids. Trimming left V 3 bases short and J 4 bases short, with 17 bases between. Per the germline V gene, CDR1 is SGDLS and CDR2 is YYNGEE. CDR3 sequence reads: CASSATSGLLYNEQFF. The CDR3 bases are TGTGCCAGCAGCGCGACCTCGGGACTTCTTTACAATGAGCAGTTCTTC.

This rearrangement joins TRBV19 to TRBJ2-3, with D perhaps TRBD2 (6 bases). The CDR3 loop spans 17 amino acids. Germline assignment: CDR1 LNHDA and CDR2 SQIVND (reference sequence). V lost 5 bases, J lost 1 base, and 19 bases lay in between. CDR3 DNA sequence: TGTGCCAGTAGTGCCGGAGGGAGGAGAGTGGGCACAGATACGCAGTATTTT. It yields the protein CASSAGGRRVGTDTQYF. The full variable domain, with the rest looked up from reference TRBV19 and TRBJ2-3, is DGGITQSPKYLFRKEGQNVTLSCEQNLNHDAMYWYRQDPGQGLRLIYYSQIVNDFQKGDIAEGYSVSREKKESFPLTVTSAQKNPTAFYLCASSAGGRRVGTDTQYFGPGTRLTVL.

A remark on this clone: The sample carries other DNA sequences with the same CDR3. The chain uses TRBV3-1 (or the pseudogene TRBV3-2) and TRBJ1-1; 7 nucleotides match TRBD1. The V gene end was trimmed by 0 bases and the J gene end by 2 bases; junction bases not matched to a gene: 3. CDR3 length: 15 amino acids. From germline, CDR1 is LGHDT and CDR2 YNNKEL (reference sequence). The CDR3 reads CASSQERGRNTEAFF. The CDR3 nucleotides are TGTGCCAGCAGCCAAGAGAGGGGGCGAAACACTGAAGCTTTCTTT.

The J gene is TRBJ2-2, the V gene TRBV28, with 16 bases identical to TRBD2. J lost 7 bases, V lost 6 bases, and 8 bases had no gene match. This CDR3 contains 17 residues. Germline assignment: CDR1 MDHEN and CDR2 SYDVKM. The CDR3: CASRGLAGGVGDGELFF. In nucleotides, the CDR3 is TGTGCCAGCAGGGGACTAGCGGGAGGGGTTGGAGACGGGGAGCTGTTTTTT.

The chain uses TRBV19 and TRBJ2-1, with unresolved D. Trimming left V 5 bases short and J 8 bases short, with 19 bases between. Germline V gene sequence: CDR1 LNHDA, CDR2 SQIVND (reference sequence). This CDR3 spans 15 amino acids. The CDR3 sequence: CASSPFSSPPDEQFF. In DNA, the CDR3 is TGTGCCAGTAGTCCCTTTTCCTCCCCCCCCGATGAGCAGTTCTTC.

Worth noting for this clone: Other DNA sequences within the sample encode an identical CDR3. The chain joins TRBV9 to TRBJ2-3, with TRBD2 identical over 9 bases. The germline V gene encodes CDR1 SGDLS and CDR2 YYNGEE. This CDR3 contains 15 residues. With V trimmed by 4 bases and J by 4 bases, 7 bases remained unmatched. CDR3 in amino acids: CASSSSGRGADTQYF. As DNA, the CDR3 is TGTGCCAGCAGCAGTAGCGGGAGAGGCGCAGATACGCAGTATTTT.

CDR3 DNA sequence: TGTGCCAGCACCCGACGCGGATACACAGATACGCAGTATTTT. The encoded protein is CASTRRGYTDTQYF. The chain joins TRBV28 to TRBJ2-3, with unresolved D. V dropped 7 bases and J dropped 2 bases, with 13 bases sitting between them. Germline values: CDR1 MDHEN, CDR2 SYDVKM. The CDR3 is made up of 14 amino acids.

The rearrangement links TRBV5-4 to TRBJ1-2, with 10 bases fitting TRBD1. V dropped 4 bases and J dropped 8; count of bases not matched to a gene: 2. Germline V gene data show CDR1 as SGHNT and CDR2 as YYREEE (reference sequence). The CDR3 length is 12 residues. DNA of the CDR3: TGTGCCAGCAGCGGGGACAGGGGAGGCTACACCTTC. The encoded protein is CASSGDRGGYTF. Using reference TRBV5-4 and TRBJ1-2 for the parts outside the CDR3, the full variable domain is ETGVTQSPTHLIKTRGQQVTLRCSSQSGHNTVSWYQQALGQGPQFIFQYYREEENGRGNFPPRFSGLQFPNYSSELNVNALELDDSALYLCASSGDRGGYTFGSGTRLTVV.

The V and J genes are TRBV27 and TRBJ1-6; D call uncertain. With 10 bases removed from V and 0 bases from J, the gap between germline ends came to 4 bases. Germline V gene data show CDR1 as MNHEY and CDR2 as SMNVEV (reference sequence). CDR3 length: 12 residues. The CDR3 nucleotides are TGTGCCACAGGCTCCTATAATTCACCCCTCCACTTT. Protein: CATGSYNSPLHF.

DNA for the CDR3: TGCGCCAGCAGCCAAGTCTTCAGGGAACTTAATGAAAAACTGTTTTTT. The encoded protein is CASSQVFRELNEKLFF. The rearrangement uses TRBV4-3 and TRBJ1-4; D possibly corresponds to TRBD1 (5 bases). Trimming removed 1 base from V and 4 bases from J, with 13 bases in between. The CDR3 consists of 16 residues. The germline CDR1 and CDR2 sequences are LGHNA and YSLEER.

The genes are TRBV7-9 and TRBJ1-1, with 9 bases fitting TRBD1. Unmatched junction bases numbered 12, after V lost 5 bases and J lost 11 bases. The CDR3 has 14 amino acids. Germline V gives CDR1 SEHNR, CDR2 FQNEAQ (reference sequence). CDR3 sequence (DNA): TGTGCCAGCAGCGGGGGACAGGGCAATCTATTGGCTTTCTTT. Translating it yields CASSGGQGNLLAFF.

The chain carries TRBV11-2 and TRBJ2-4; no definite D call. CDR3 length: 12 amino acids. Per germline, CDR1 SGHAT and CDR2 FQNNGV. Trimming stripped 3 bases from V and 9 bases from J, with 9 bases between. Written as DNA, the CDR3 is TGTGCCAGCAGCTTTCCGGGTGCCATTCAGTACTTC. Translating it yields CASSFPGAIQYF.

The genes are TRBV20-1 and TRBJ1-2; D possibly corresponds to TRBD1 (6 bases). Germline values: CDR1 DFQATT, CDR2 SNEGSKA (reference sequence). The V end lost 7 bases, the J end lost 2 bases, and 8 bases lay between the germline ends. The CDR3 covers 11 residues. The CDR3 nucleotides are TGCAGTGTTACAGGGAACTATGGCTACACCTTC. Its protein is CSVTGNYGYTF.

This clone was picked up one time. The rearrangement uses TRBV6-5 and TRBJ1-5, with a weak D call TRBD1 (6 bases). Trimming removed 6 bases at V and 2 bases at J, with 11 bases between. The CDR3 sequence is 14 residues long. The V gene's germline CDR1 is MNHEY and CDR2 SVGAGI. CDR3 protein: CASSRDIGNQPQHF. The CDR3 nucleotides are TGTGCCAGCAGCCGGGACATTGGCAATCAGCCCCAGCATTTT.

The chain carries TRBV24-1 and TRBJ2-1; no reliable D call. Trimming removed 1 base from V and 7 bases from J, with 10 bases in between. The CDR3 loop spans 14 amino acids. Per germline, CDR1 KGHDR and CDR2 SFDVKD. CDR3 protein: CATSDFPPINEQFF. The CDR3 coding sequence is TGTGCCACCAGTGATTTCCCCCCCATTAATGAGCAGTTCTTC.

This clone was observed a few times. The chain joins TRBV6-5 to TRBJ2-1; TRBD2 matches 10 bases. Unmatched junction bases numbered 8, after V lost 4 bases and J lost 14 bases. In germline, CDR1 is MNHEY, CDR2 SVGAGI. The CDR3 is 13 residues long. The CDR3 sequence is CASSWLAGDSKFF. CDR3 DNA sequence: TGTGCCAGCAGTTGGCTAGCGGGAGATTCGAAGTTCTTC.